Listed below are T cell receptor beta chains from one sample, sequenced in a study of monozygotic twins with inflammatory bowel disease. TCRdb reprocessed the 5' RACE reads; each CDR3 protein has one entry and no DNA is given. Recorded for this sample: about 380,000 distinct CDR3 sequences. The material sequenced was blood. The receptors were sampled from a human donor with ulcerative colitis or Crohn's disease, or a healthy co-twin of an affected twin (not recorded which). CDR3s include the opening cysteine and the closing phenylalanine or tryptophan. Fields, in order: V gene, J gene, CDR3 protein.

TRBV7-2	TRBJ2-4	CASREGRAKNIQYF
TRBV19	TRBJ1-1	CVTCGNAEAFF
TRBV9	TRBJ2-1	CASSVAGELYNEQFF
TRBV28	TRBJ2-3	CASSQTGPRNTQYF
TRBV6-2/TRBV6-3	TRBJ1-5	CASSYSLGTYSNQPQHF
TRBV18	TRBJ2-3	CASSPIGGSTDTQYF
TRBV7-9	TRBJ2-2	CASRHSGGINTGELFF
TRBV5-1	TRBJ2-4	CASKQGSGTRGNIQYF
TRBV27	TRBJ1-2	CATWTGIGGGYTF
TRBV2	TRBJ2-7	CASSLVAGPQGEQYF
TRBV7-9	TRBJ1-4	CASIERGPIGEKLFF
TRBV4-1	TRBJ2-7	CASSLDSEHYEQYF
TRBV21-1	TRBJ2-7	CASSSNLRDQTYEQYF
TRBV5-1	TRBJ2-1	CASSLSGESYNEQFF
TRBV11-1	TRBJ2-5	CASSLRRYQETQYF
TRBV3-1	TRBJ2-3	CASSQSQDTQYF
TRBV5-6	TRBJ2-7	CASSPAWPEPTYEQYF
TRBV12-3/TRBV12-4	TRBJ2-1	CASKGRPSYNEQFF
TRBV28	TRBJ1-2	CASSLSTGGPNYGYTF
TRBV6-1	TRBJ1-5	CALGGGQRNSNQPQHF
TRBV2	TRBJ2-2	CASNRGGRATGELFF
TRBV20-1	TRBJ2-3	CSASPRLAGGTDTQYF